The rows below give T cell receptor beta chains drawn from one sample of a study of shared clonotypes between healthy human individuals. Here immunoSEQ multiplex PCR was the method, and the copy in TCRdb shows in-frame clones only, minus some. The sample carries some 2.1 million clones, 85% to 95% recorded once. Sequencing was performed on naive CD8+ T cells sorted from blood. The receptors were gathered from a young man in good health. Both conserved end residues are part of each CDR3. The order of the fields is D gene, clone size, CDR3 length, J gene, V gene, CDR3 protein, CDR3 DNA. The D gene is left open where the match is weak. Only part of the rows carry a size: once, few, many, or a class if the clone is expanded.

D: -
size: once
length: 15
J: TRBJ1-6
V: TRBV7-8
CDR3: CASSEDSSYNSPLHF
DNA: TGTGCCAGCAGCGAAGACAGCTCCTATAATTCACCCCTCCACTTT

D: -
size: -
length: 14
J: TRBJ2-3
V: TRBV9
CDR3: CASSVALAGDTQYF
DNA: TGTGCCAGCAGCGTAGCCTTAGCCGGAGATACGCAGTATTTT

D: -
size: once
length: 12
J: TRBJ2-7
V: TRBV2
CDR3: CASSTGSHEQYF
DNA: TGTGCCAGCAGTACAGGGAGCCACGAGCAGTACTTC

D: TRBD1
size: -
length: 13
J: TRBJ1-1
V: TRBV29-1
CDR3: CSVETGLNTEAFF
DNA: TGCAGCGTCGAGACAGGGCTGAACACTGAAGCTTTCTTT

D: -
size: -
length: 13
J: TRBJ2-1
V: TRBV11-2
CDR3: CASSPDRHNEQFF
DNA: TGTGCCAGCAGCCCGGACCGCCACAATGAGCAGTTCTTC

D: TRBD1
size: -
length: 15
J: TRBJ1-5
V: TRBV5-6
CDR3: CASSSGTEYNQPQHF
DNA: TGTGCCAGCAGCTCCGGGACAGAGTACAATCAGCCCCAGCATTTT

D: -
size: once
length: 13
J: TRBJ2-7
V: TRBV6-6
CDR3: CASSTQRQHEQYF
DNA: TGTGCCAGCAGTACCCAACGACAACACGAGCAGTACTTC

D: TRBD1
size: -
length: 13
J: TRBJ2-1
V: TRBV4-3
CDR3: CASSHVTGVEQFF
DNA: TGCGCCAGCAGCCATGTAACAGGGGTTGAGCAGTTCTTC

D: -
size: once
length: 15
J: TRBJ1-3
V: TRBV7-9
CDR3: CASSLRVDSGNTIYF
DNA: TGTGCCAGCAGCCTCCGGGTGGACTCTGGAAACACCATATATTTT

D: TRBD1
size: once
length: 16
J: TRBJ2-7
V: TRBV13
CDR3: CASSPAGQGGRYEQYF
DNA: TGTGCCAGCAGCCCAGCCGGACAGGGTGGTCGGTACGAGCAGTACTTC

D: -
size: -
length: 14
J: TRBJ2-7
V: TRBV15
CDR3: CATSATGLTYEQYF
DNA: TGTGCCACCAGCGCCACAGGGTTGACCTACGAGCAGTACTTC

D: -
size: -
length: 14
J: TRBJ2-3
V: TRBV4-1
CDR3: CASSQDISTHTQYF
DNA: TGCGCCAGCAGCCAAGATATTTCGACTCATACGCAGTATTTT

D: TRBD2
size: -
length: 18
J: TRBJ2-1
V: TRBV7-9
CDR3: CASSLDRALAGGGNEQFF
DNA: TGTGCCAGCAGCTTAGATAGGGCACTAGCGGGAGGTGGAAATGAGCAGTTCTTC

D: TRBD1
size: -
length: 13
J: TRBJ2-5
V: TRBV28
CDR3: CASSLDRVYSQYF
DNA: TGTGCCAGCAGTTTAGACAGGGTGTATAGCCAGTACTTC

D: -
size: once
length: 13
J: TRBJ2-1
V: TRBV4-1
CDR3: CASSQTAYNEQFF
DNA: TGCGCCAGCAGCCAAACAGCGTACAATGAGCAGTTCTTC

D: TRBD2
size: -
length: 17
J: TRBJ2-1
V: TRBV7-9
CDR3: CASSLAMLAGGHTEQFF
DNA: TGTGCCAGCAGCTTAGCGATGTTAGCGGGGGGCCACACTGAGCAGTTCTTC

D: TRBD2
size: -
length: 17
J: TRBJ2-5
V: TRBV7-2
CDR3: CASSLATSGGIQETQYF
DNA: TGTGCCAGCAGCTTAGCGACTAGCGGGGGTATACAAGAGACCCAGTACTTC